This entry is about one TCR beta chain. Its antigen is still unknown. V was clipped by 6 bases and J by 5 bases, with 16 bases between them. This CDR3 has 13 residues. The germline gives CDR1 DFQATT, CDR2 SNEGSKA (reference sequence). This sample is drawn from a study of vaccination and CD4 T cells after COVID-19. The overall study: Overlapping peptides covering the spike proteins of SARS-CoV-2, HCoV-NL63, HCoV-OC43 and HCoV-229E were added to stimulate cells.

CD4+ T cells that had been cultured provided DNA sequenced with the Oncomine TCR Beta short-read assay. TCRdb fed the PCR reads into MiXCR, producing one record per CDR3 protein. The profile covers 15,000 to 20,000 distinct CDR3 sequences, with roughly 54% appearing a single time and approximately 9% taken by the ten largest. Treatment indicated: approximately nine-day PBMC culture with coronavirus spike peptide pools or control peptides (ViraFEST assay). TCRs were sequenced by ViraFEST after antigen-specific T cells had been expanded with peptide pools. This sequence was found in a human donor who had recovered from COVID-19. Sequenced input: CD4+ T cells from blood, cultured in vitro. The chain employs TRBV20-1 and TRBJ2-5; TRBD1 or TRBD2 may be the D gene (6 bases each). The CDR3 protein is CSAPVGGFETQYF. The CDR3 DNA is TGCAGTGCCCCCGTGGGGGGCTTCGAGACCCAGTACTTC.